This TCR beta chain is drawn from a study of metastatic and nonmetastatic thyroid tumors (dated by TCRdb to 2018 to 2020). Some background on the complete study: Repertoires from peripheral blood and from tumor or nodule tissue samples of malignant and benign thyroid patients were compared. General study outcomes and caveats: In both blood and tumor samples, malignant tumors were reported to have significantly higher TCR beta diversity than benign nodules.

The CDR3 numbers 18 residues from cysteine through phenylalanine. Only the CDR3 part of the read is kept: 54 bases, read in frame from the first base. CDR1 and CDR2 are read off the germline V gene as SNHLY and FYNNEI. Germline trimming: 0 bases from V, 1 base from J; junction bases outside gene matches: 8. None of the patients had been given any treatment before thyroid surgery. Patient clinical samples collected from the early 2010s to the late 2010s were retrospectively analysed using T-cell receptor beta sequencing. In its sample, this clone was seen once. Its recognized antigen is unknown. No much larger clonotype is one base removed from it; base qualities were not supplied. One read offers little support. Library prep was done by PCR. Sequencing took place on an Illumina HiSeq 4000. The TCR beta-chain CDR3 region of each patient was profiled by high-throughput sequencing. For the original study's pipeline: CDR3 differences across clinicopathological groups were used to build a classifier for discriminating distant-metastatic papillary thyroid cancer patients. To measure repertoire diversity the researchers used the Shannon index, while the Morisita-Horn index served to gauge how similar the tumor and blood repertoires were. The public reads were run again by TCRdb, first through fastp at Q25 and then through MiXCR, and only productive beta chains were kept. The V and J calls shown here were made by TCRdb, not taken from the authors' results. The sample contains more than 4,000 clones, about a third of them found a single time. The ten largest clones represent 27% of the sample.

Recombination linked TRBV2 to TRBJ2-3, with 9 junctional bases fitting TRBD2. The source is a female donor with papillary thyroid cancer or a benign thyroid nodule (not recorded which). Some clones in this sample may be carry-over from other donors' samples. Sample: adjacent normal tissue. The bases are TGTGCCAGCAGTGAAGCGCTTGGCGGGAGGGCGGGCACAGATACGCAGTATTTT. Its product reads: CASSEALGGRAGTDTQYF.